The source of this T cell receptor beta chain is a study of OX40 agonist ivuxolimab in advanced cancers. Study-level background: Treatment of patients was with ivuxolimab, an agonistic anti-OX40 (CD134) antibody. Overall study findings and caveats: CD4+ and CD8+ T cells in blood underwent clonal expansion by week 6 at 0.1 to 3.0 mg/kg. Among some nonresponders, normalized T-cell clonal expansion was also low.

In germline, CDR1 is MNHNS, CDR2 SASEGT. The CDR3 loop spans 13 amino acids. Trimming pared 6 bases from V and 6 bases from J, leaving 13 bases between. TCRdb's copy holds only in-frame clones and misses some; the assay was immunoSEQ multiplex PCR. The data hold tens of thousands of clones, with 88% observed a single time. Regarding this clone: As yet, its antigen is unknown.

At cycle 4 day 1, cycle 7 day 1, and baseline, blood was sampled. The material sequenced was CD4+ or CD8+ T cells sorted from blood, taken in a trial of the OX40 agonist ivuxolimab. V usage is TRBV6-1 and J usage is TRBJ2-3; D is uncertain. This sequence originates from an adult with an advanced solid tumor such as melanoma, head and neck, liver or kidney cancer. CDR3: CASSLFGSDTQYF. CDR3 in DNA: TGTGCCAGCAGCCTCTTCGGGTCCGATACGCAGTATTTT.